This T cell receptor (beta chain) is drawn from a study of blood T cell repertoires in COVID-19 (dated by TCRdb to the early 2020s). Broadly, across the study: The collaborator samples originated in the United States, Italy and Spain and spanned the acute and convalescent phases of COVID-19. A de-identified subject ID, COVID-19 status, age in years and sex were almost always included in the sample metadata. HLA class I and class II types, where available, came from metadata supplied by the sample provider rather than from assay-based typing. The samples were drawn from two sources: the first 160 participants of the ongoing ImmuneRACE study, and fewer than 1,500 subjects contributed by 6 global collaborators. The repertoires were released in a freely available public database intended as a resource for research on the immune response to SARS-CoV-2. The material from the prospective study consisted of cDNA or gDNA derived from T cells, B-cell-depleted T cells, or PBMCs. The dataset comprised deeply sampled blood TCRbeta repertoires from subjects exposed to, actively infected with, or recovered from COVID-19. Here is what the overall study found, with its caveats: The quantity of clinical and demographic metadata differed by source and by participant and was supplied without curation.

The germline V gene specifies SQVTM as CDR1 and ANQGSEA as CDR2. From cysteine to phenylalanine, the CDR3 is 13 amino acids long. The read is trimmed to its CDR3 DNA, 39 bases read in frame from base 1. A distance of 12 bases separates the germline ends of V and J, which lose 6 bases and 3 bases respectively. The collaborating institutions used their own protocols to collect whole blood in K2EDTA tubes. For TCRbeta analysis, collaborators shipped samples in one of three forms: frozen whole blood, isolated PBMCs, or DNA extracted from either of those sample types. TCRbeta CDR3 regions were amplified from genomic DNA by means of the immunoSEQ Assay, a bias-controlled multiplex PCR. Per the authors' processing: The number of nucleated cells in each sample was estimated by amplification of reference gene primers within the assay. To quantify the absolute abundance of each unique TCRbeta CDR3 rearrangement, sequence reads were collapsed and filtered. For each sample, productive Simpson clonality was calculated by taking the square root of Simpson's diversity index across productive rearrangements. What TCRdb holds here is the immuneACCESS table cut down to in-frame rearrangements. Part of the clones is not present; checked against another copy, under half of the missing clones reflect an unresolved V gene, and the others are unexplained. The DNA gave D and trimming, while V, J and clone size come from that table. This sample gives 120,000 or so clones in total; around 89% of them show up just once. The leading ten clones occupy 1.5% to 1.7% of the sample.

About this clone: Its antigen target is currently unknown. Per-base quality was not reported, and no clone a single base away is much larger than it.

The TCR originated in a human donor in a cohort sampled during active COVID-19. Sequenced material: peripheral blood. The rearrangement combines TRBV29-1 with TRBJ2-1; the best D guess is TRBD2, with 6 bases matching. Here the CDR3 is given as CSVLSDYYNEQFF. The DNA sequence is as follows: TGCAGCGTCCTATCGGACTACTACAATGAGCAGTTCTTC.